Given below is one TCR beta chain in context. This CDR3 has 17 residues. The V end lost 0 bases, the J end lost 5 bases, and 19 bases lay between the germline ends. Germline CDR1 reads LGHNA; CDR2 reads YNFKEQ. This sample is drawn from a study of human T cells and chemical hapten exposure. TCRdb reprocessed the RACE reads with MiXCR, giving one entry per CDR3 protein. The sample comprises some 350,000 distinct CDR3 sequences, around 7% of which are singletons, and around 8.4% rests with the top ten. Time point of the sample: patch test 1, 2 weeks after DPC sensitization. Treatment indicated: therapeutic diphenylcyclopropenone sensitization with weekly scalp DPC.

The clonotype was recovered from a young woman with alopecia areata. Some clones in this sample may be carry-over from other donors' samples. The gene calls are TRBV4-2 and TRBJ2-5; the D is unclear. Sequencing was performed on whole blood, taken in connection with sensitization to the hapten diphenylcyclopropenone (DPC). CDR3 nucleotides: TGTGCCAGCAGCCAAGATGGAAGATCCCCGAAAGGGGAGACCCAGTACTTC. Translation: CASSQDGRSPKGETQYF.